This note documents a single T cell receptor beta chain sequence. Indicated treatment: some 20 received Ad26.COV2.S at low or high dose, single or two shots; about 5 received placebo; per-sample allocation not given. Sampling was performed 63 days after the first vaccine or placebo injection. This specimen belongs to a study of Ad26.COV2.S vaccination and SARS-CoV-2 variants. Here immunoSEQ multiplex PCR was the method, and the copy in TCRdb shows in-frame clones only, minus some. The sample lists 350,000 to 400,000 clones, 89% seen once, with around 2% in the top ten. Germline V gene lookup returns CDR1 LGHNA and CDR2 YSLEER. Trimming took 0 bases from V and 3 from J; bases not matched to a gene: 8. The CDR3 is 16 amino acids.

The sample here was peripheral blood, taken in a trial of Ad26.COV2.S vaccine versus placebo. The chain joins TRBV4-3 to TRBJ2-7; 7 positions agree with TRBD2. The receptor's source is a person between 18 and 59 years old who received the Ad26.COV2.S COVID-19 vaccine or a placebo. In DNA, the CDR3 is TGCGCCAGCAGCCAAGAGTTTAGCGGGTCATTCTACGAGCAGTACTTC. Encoded protein: CASSQEFSGSFYEQYF.